This TCR beta chain was found in a study of blood T cell repertoires in COVID-19. Study summary: Both acute and convalescent COVID-19 samples were obtained from the United States, Italy and Spain.

The CDR3 covers 15 residues. Germline V gene lookup returns CDR1 SGHDT and CDR2 YYEEEE. V lost 1 base and J lost 4, with 14 bases in between. The assay was immunoSEQ multiplex PCR, and TCRdb's table has in-frame clones only and misses some. The sample has a few hundred thousand clones, 90% to 95% seen once. The chain recombines TRBV5-6 with TRBJ1-2; D gene uncertain. Specimen: PBMCs or T cells enriched from blood (not recorded which). This clonotype was obtained from a woman aged 40 to 50 who had been exposed to COVID-19. The CDR3: CASSLIGRLTYGYTF. The DNA of the CDR3 is TGTGCCAGCAGCTTGATTGGGCGTCTGACCTATGGCTACACCTTC.